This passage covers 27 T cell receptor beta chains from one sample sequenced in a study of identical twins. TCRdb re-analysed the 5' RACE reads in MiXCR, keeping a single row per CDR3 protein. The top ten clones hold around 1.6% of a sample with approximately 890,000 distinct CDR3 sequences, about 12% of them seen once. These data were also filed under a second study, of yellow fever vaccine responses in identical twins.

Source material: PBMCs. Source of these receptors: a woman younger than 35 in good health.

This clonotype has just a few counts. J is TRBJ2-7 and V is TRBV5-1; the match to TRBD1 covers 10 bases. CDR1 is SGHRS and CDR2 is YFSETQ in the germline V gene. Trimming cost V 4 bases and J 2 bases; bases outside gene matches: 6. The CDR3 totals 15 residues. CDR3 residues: CASSLGTGAPYEQYF. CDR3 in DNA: TGCGCCAGCAGCCTGGGGACAGGGGCCCCCTACGAGCAGTACTTC.

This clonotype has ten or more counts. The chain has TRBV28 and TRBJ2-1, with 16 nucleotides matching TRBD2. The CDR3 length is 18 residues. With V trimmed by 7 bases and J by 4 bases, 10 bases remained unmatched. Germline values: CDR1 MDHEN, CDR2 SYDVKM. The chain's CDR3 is CASTLGLAGGPRYNEQFF. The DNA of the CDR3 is TGTGCCAGCACCTTGGGACTAGCGGGGGGGCCCAGGTACAATGAGCAGTTCTTC.

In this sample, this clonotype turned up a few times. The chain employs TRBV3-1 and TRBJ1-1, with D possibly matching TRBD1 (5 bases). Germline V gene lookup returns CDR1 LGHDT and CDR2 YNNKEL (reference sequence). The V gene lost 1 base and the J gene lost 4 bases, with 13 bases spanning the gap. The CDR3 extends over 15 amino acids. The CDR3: CASSQGGSGITEAFF. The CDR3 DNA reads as TGTGCCAGCAGCCAAGGAGGCTCAGGGATCACTGAAGCTTTCTTT.

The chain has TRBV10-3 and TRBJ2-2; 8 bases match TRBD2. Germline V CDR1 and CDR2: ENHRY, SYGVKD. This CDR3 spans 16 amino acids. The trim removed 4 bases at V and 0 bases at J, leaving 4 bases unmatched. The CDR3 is CAISGTGGPNTGELFF. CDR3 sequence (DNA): TGTGCCATCAGTGGAACGGGAGGGCCGAACACCGGGGAGCTGTTTTTT.

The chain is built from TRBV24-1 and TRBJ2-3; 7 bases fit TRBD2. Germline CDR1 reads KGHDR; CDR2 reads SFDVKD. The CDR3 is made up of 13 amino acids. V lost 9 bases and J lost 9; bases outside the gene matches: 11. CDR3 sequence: CATVQSGDDTQYF. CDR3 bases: TGTGCCACCGTCCAGAGCGGGGACGACACGCAGTATTTT.

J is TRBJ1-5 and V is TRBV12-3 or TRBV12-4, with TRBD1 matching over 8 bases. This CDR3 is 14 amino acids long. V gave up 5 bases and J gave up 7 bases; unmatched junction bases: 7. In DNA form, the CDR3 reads TGTGCCAGCAGTGACAGGGGCCCAATCCAGCCCCAGCATTTT. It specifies CASSDRGPIQPQHF.

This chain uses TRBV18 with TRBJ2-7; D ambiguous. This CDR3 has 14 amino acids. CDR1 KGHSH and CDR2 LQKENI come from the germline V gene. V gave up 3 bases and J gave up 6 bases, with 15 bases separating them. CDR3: CASSPLQGFSEQYV. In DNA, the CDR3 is TGTGCCAGCTCACCGCTCCAAGGGTTCTCCGAGCAGTACGTC.

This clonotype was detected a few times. The CDR3: CASSYSPSGANVLTF. The CDR3 DNA reads as TGTGCCAGCAGTTACTCCCCCTCTGGGGCCAACGTCCTGACTTTC. This chain connects TRBV6-5 to TRBJ2-6; no reliable D call. CDR3 length equals 15 residues. Trimming pared 0 bases from V and 0 bases from J, leaving 3 bases between. Germline-derived CDR1 and CDR2 are MNHEY and SVGAGI.

The CDR3 spells CASSPTSGTSYEQYF. CDR3 coding DNA: TGTGCCAGCAGTCCGACTAGCGGGACTTCCTACGAGCAGTACTTC. The rearrangement links TRBV2 to TRBJ2-7, with 11 nucleotides matching TRBD2. This CDR3 is 15 amino acids long. CDR1 and CDR2 from the germline V gene are SNHLY and FYNNEI. Germline trimming cut 5 bases from V and 1 base from J; bases unmatched to any gene: 4.

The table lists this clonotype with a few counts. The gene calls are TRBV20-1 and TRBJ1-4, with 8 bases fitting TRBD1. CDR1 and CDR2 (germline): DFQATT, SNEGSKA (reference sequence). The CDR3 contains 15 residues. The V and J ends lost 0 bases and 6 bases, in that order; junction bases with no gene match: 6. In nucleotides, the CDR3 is TGCAGTGCTAGAGATGCGACAGGGGCGGATGAAAAACTGTTTTTT. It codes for CSARDATGADEKLFF.

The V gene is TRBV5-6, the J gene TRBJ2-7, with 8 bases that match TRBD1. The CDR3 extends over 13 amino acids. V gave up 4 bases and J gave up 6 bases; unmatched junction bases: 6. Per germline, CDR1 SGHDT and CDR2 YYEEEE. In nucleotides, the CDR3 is TGTGCCAGCAGCACTGACAGGGGAGGCGAGCAGTACGTC. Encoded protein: CASSTDRGGEQYV.

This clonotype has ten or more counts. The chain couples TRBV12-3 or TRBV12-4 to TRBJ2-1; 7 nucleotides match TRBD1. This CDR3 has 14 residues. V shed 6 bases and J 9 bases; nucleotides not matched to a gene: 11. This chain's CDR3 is CASSRAGTEGEQFF. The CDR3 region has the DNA TGTGCCAGCAGCAGAGCCGGGACAGAAGGTGAGCAGTTCTTC.

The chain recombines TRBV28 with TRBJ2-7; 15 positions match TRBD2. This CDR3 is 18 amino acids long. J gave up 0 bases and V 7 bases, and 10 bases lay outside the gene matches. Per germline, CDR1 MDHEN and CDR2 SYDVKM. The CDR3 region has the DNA TGTGCCAGCACCCTTCCGGGACTAGCGGGGGGAAGCTCCTACGAGCAGTACTTC. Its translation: CASTLPGLAGGSSYEQYF.

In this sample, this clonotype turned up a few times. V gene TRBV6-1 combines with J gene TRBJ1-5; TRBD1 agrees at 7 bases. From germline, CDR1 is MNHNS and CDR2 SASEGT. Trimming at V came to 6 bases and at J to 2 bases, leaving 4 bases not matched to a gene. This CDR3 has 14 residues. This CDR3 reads CASRPDRGNQPQHF. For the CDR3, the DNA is TGTGCCAGCAGGCCTGACAGGGGCAATCAGCCCCAGCATTTT.

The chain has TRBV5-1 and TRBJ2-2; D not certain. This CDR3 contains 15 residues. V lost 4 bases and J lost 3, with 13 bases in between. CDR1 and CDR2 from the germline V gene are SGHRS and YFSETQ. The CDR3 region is CASSPATWDTGELFF. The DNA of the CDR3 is TGCGCCAGCAGCCCCGCAACATGGGACACCGGGGAGCTGTTTTTT.

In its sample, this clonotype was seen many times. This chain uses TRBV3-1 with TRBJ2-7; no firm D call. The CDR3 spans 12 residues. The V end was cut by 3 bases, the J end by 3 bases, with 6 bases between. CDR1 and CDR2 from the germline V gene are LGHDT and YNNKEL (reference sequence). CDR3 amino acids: CASSHTFYEQYF. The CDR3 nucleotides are TGTGCCAGCAGCCATACGTTCTACGAGCAGTACTTC.

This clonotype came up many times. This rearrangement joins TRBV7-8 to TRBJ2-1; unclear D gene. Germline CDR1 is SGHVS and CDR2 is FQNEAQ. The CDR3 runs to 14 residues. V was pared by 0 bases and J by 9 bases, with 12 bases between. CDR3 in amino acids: CASSLATASGEQFF. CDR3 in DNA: TGTGCCAGCAGCTTAGCTACCGCCTCGGGTGAGCAGTTCTTC.

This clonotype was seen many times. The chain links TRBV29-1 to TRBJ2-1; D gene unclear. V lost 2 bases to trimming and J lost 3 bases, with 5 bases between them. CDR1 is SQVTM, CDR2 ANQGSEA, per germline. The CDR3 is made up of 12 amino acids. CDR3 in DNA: TGCAGCGTTGAATTCTACTACAATGAGCAGTTCTTC. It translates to CSVEFYYNEQFF.

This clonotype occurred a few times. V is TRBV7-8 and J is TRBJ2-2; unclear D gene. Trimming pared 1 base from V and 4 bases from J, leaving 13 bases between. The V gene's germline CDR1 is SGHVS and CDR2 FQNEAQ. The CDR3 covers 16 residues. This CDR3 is CASSLVRLVGTGELFF. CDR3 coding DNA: TGTGCCAGCAGCTTAGTTCGGCTAGTTGGCACCGGGGAGCTGTTTTTT.

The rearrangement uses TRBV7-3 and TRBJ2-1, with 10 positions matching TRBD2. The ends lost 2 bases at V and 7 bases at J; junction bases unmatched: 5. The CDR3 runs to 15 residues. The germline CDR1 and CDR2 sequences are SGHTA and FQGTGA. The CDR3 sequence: CASSLGGLASNEQFF. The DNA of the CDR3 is TGTGCCAGCAGCTTAGGGGGACTAGCGTCTAATGAGCAGTTCTTC.

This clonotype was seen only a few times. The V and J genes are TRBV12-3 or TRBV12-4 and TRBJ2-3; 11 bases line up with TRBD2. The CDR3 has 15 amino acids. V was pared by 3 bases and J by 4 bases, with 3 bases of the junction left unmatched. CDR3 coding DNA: TGTGCCAGCAGTTTGGTAGCGGGGGGGCCAGATACGCAGTATTTT. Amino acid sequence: CASSLVAGGPDTQYF.

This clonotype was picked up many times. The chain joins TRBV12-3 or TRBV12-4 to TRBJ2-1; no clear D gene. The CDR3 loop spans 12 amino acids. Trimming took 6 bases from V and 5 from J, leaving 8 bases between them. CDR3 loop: CASRPTNNEQFF. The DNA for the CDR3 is TGTGCCAGCAGACCCACGAACAATGAGCAGTTCTTC.

CDR3 amino acids: CASSQKSRDTKFF. The CDR3 nucleotides are TGTGCCAGCAGCCAAAAAAGCCGGGACACAAAGTTCTTC. The rearrangement links TRBV3-1 to TRBJ2-1, with D maybe TRBD1 (6 bases). The CDR3 length is 13 residues. Trimming cost V 2 bases and J 14 bases, with 16 bases left between them. Germline CDR1 and CDR2: LGHDT and YNNKEL (reference sequence).

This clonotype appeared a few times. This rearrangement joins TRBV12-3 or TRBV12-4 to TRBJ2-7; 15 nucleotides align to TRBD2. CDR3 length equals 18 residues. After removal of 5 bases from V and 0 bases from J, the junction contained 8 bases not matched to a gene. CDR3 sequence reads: CASSPGLAGGTPSYEQYF. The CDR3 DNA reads TGTGCCAGCAGTCCCGGACTAGCGGGAGGGACTCCCTCCTACGAGCAGTACTTC.

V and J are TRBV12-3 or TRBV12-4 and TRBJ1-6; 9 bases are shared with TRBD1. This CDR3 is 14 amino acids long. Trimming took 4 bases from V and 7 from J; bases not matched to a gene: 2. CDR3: CASSSQGANSPLHF. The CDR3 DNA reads TGTGCCAGCAGTTCACAGGGGGCGAATTCACCCCTCCACTTT.

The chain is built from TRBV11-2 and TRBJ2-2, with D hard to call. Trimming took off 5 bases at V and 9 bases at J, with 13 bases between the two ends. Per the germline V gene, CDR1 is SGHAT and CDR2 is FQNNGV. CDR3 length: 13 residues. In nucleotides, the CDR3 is TGTGCCAGCAGCCCACCGGGTAGTTGGGAGCTGTTTTTT. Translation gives CASSPPGSWELFF.

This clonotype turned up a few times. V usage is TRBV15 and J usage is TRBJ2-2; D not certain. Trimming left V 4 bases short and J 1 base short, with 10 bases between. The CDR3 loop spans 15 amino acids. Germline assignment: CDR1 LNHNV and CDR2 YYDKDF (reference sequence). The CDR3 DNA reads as TGTGCCACCAGCACACTGACGGGGAACACCGGGGAGCTGTTTTTT. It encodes CATSTLTGNTGELFF.